A single sample gave rise to the 17 T cell receptor beta chains below, sequenced in a study of blood T cell repertoires in COVID-19. Libraries were prepared by immunoSEQ multiplex PCR; TCRdb keeps only in-frame clonotypes and omits some of them. The sample lists over 250,000 clones, roughly 85% occurring once. The sequencing input was peripheral blood. The receptors stem from a woman aged 70 to 79 with acute or convalescent COVID-19.

The rearrangement uses TRBV5-5 and TRBJ1-5; D ambiguous. This CDR3 is 15 amino acids long. Germline V gene data show CDR1 as SGHKS and CDR2 as YYEKEE (reference sequence). V lost 4 bases, J lost 3 bases, and 14 bases lay in between. CDR3 sequence: CASSPWTGDNQPQHF. The DNA for the CDR3 is TGTGCCAGCAGCCCATGGACTGGTGACAATCAGCCCCAGCATTTT.

The J gene is TRBJ1-1, the V gene TRBV18, with no clear D. Germline loops: CDR1 KGHSH, CDR2 LQKENI. Trimming left V 4 bases short and J 1 base short, with 7 bases between. The length of the CDR3 is 13 residues. In nucleotides, the CDR3 is TGTGCCAGCTCACTAACGGGGAACACTGAAGCTTTCTTT. Its translation: CASSLTGNTEAFF.

This rearrangement joins TRBV7-9 to TRBJ1-5; D gene uncertain. The V gene's germline CDR1 is SEHNR and CDR2 FQNEAQ (reference sequence). V was shortened by 5 bases and J by 7 bases, with 9 bases between the two germline ends. There are 12 residues in the CDR3. The CDR3 is CASSEVGQPQHF. The CDR3 region has the DNA TGTGCCAGCAGCGAAGTCGGGCAGCCCCAGCATTTT.

This clone showed up just once. The CDR3, as DNA: TGTGCCAGCAGCTTGGAGGGGGCCCTGGGGACTGAAGCTTTCTTT. Encoded protein: CASSLEGALGTEAFF. The chain links TRBV5-4 to TRBJ1-1; 7 bases align to TRBD1. V dropped 0 bases and J dropped 5; count of bases not matched to a gene: 7. Germline CDR1 is SGHNT and CDR2 is YYREEE (reference sequence). This CDR3 has 15 amino acids.

This chain joins TRBV18 and TRBJ1-1, with a tentative D call TRBD1 (5 bases). The V gene's germline CDR1 is KGHSH and CDR2 LQKENI. This CDR3 spans 15 amino acids. Between the trimmed V and J ends, which lost 3 bases and 2 bases, there was a span of 13 bases. For the CDR3, the DNA is TGTGCCAGCTCACCTCGACAGCCCAGAAACACTGAAGCTTTCTTT. Translating gives CASSPRQPRNTEAFF.

The rearrangement joins TRBV18 to TRBJ2-7; D might be TRBD2 (5 bases). This CDR3 region has 14 residues. Germline V lookup: CDR1 KGHSH, CDR2 LQKENI. V lost 0 bases and J lost 3, with 9 bases in between. The CDR3 loop reads CASSPPEGFYEQYF. Written as DNA, the CDR3 is TGTGCCAGCTCACCACCCGAGGGTTTCTACGAGCAGTACTTC.

The chain employs TRBV11-2 and TRBJ2-3; D may be TRBD2 (6 bases). The CDR3 runs 16 residues. Germline CDR1 and CDR2: SGHAT and FQNNGV. V shed 3 bases and J shed 1 base, with 14 bases lying between them. The CDR3 bases are TGTGCCAGCAGCTTTTTCGGCAGGGAGGGCACAGATACGCAGTATTTT. Amino acid sequence: CASSFFGREGTDTQYF.

V is TRBV2 and J is TRBJ2-5; 9 bases align to TRBD2. The germline V gene has CDR1 SNHLY and CDR2 FYNNEI. Trimming removed 4 bases from V and 6 bases from J; junction bases left unmatched: 9. The CDR3 has 15 residues. The CDR3 nucleotides read TGTGCCAGCAGTGGATTTGGCGGGGGGGCGCAGACCCAGTACTTC. Translating it yields CASSGFGGGAQTQYF.

The rearrangement uses TRBV4-1 and TRBJ1-2; a weak D match, TRBD1 (5 bases). The CDR3 is made up of 15 amino acids. Germline values: CDR1 MGHRA, CDR2 YSYEKL. The V gene lost 4 bases and the J gene lost 2 bases, with 14 bases spanning the gap. This chain's CDR3 is CASSLPGGGNYGYTF. The CDR3 DNA reads as TGCGCCAGCAGCCTTCCCGGGGGGGGGAACTATGGCTACACCTTC.

V is TRBV7-2 and J is TRBJ2-7; D is possibly TRBD1 (5 bases). Germline V gives CDR1 SGHTA, CDR2 FQGNSA. V lost 1 base to trimming and J lost 5 bases, with 21 bases between them. The CDR3 covers 17 residues. The CDR3 here is CASSLVRPPGLLDEQYF. For the CDR3, the DNA is TGTGCCAGCAGCTTAGTTCGTCCCCCAGGGTTGCTCGACGAGCAGTACTTC.

The chain has TRBV30 and TRBJ1-6, with TRBD1 matching 11 bases. The CDR3 contains 14 residues. J lost 9 bases, V lost 3 bases, and 4 bases had no gene match. Germline V gene lookup returns CDR1 GTSNPN and CDR2 SVGIG (reference sequence). CDR3 bases: TGTGCCTGGAGGGGACAGGGGGTTAGTTCACCCCTCCACTTT. Translation: CAWRGQGVSSPLHF. The full variable domain, completed using reference TRBV30 and TRBJ1-6, is SQTIHQWPATLVQPVGSPLSLECTVEGTSNPNLYWYRQAAGRGLQLLFYSVGIGQISSEVPQNLSASRPQDRQFILSSKKLLLSDSGFYLCAWRGQGVSSPLHFGNGTRLTVT.

The chain uses TRBV24-1 and TRBJ1-2; possible D gene TRBD1, 6 bases. V was trimmed by 5 bases and J by 7 bases, leaving 7 bases between them. Per germline, CDR1 KGHDR and CDR2 SFDVKD. CDR3 length: 11 amino acids. Here the CDR3 reads CATSAGVGYTF. The CDR3 DNA is TGTGCCACCAGTGCAGGGGTTGGCTACACCTTC.

The chain couples TRBV7-2 to TRBJ1-2, with TRBD1 as a possible D gene (6 bases). The germline CDR1 and CDR2 sequences are SGHTA and FQGNSA. The CDR3 runs 14 residues. Trimming left V 1 base short and J 6 bases short, with 12 bases between. CDR3 DNA sequence: TGTGCCAGCAGCTTAGGTCAGGGGAAGGATGGCTACACCTTC. Its protein product is CASSLGQGKDGYTF.

The table lists this clone with a count of one. This sequence joins TRBV3-1 (or the pseudogene TRBV3-2) and TRBJ2-7, with D unclear. CDR1 is LGHDT, CDR2 YNNKEL, per germline (reference sequence). V was trimmed by 5 bases and J by 0 bases, leaving 5 bases between them. The CDR3 sequence is 12 residues long. CDR3 in amino acids: CASSVSSYEQYF. Written as DNA, the CDR3 is TGTGCCAGCAGCGTTAGCTCCTACGAGCAGTACTTC.

This clone has a single count. The V and J genes are TRBV3-1 (or the pseudogene TRBV3-2) and TRBJ2-2; D possibly corresponds to TRBD2 (6 bases). The CDR3 loop spans 15 amino acids. Trimming shortened V by 4 bases and J by 4 bases, and 13 bases separated the two germline ends. The germline V gene encodes CDR1 LGHDT and CDR2 YNNKEL (reference sequence). CDR3 sequence reads: CASSPRDSSTGELFF. The CDR3 DNA follows: TGTGCCAGCAGCCCCCGGGACTCTTCCACCGGGGAGCTGTTTTTT.

The genes are TRBV2 and TRBJ1-6; D is unresolved. Germline V CDR1 and CDR2: SNHLY, FYNNEI. The CDR3 loop spans 17 amino acids. Trimming cost V 10 bases and J 0 bases, with 19 bases left between them. CDR3 sequence reads: CANPKEVGSSYNSPLHF. Here the CDR3 DNA reads TGTGCCAACCCAAAGGAGGTTGGGAGCTCCTATAATTCACCCCTCCACTTT.

The chain couples TRBV7-6 to TRBJ2-2, with TRBD1 as a possible D gene (7 bases). This CDR3 spans 16 amino acids. CDR1 is SGHVS and CDR2 is FNYEAQ in the germline V gene. Trimming removed 5 bases from V and 4 bases from J, with 17 bases in between. The CDR3 coding sequence is TGTGCCAGCAGCACACAGGGGACTCTACTCACCGGGGAGCTGTTTTTT. This sequence encodes CASSTQGTLLTGELFF.